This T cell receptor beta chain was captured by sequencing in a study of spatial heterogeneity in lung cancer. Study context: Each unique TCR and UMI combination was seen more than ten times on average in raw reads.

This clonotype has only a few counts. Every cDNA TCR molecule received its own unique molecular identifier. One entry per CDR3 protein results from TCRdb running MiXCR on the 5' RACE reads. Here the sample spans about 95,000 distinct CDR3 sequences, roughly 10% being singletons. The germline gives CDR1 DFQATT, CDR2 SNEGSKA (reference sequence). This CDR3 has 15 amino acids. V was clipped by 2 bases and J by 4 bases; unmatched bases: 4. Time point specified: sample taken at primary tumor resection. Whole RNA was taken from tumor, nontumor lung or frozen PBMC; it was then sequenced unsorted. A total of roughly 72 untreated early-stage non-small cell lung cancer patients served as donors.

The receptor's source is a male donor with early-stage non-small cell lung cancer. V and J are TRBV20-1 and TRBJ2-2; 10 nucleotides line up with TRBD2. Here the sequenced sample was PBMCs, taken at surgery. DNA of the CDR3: TGCAGTGCTAGACTACCTAGCGGGGGCACCGGGGAGCTGTTTTTT. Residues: CSARLPSGGTGELFF.